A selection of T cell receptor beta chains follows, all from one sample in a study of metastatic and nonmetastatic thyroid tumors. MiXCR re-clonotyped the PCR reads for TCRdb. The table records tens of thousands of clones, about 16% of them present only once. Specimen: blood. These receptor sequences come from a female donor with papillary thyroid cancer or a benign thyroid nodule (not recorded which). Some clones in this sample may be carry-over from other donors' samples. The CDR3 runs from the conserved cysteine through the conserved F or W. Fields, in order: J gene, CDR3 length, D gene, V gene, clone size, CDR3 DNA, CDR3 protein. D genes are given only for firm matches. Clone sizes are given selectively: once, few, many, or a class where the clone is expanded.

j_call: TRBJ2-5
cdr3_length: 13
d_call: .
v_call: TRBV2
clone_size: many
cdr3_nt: TGTGCCAGCAGTGTGAGTGAGAGAGAGACCCAGTACTTC
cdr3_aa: CASSVSERETQYF

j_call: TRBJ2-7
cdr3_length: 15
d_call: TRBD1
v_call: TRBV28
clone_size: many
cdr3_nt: TGTGCCAGCAGTTTACGGGGACAGGCCCTCTACGAGCAGTACTTC
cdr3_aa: CASSLRGQALYEQYF

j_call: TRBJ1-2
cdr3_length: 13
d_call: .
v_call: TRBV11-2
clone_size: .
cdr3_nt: TGTGCCAGCAGCCCAGAGGGCACCTATGGCTACACCTTC
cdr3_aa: CASSPEGTYGYTF

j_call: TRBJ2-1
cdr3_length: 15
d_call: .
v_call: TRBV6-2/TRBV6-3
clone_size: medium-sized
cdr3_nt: TGTGCCAGCAGTTATGGCCCCAGAGGGAGCACCGAGCAGTTCTTC
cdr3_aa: CASSYGPRGSTEQFF

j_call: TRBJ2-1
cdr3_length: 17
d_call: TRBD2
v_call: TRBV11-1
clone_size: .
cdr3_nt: TGTGCCAGCAGACGAGCTGGGGGGGGTGTCTCCTACAATGAGCAGTTCTTC
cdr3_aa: CASRRAGGGVSYNEQFF

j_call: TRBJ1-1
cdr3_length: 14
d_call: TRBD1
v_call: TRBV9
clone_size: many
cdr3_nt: TGTGCCAGCAGCGAAAAGGGGGCGAACACTGAAGCTTTCTTT
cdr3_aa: CASSEKGANTEAFF

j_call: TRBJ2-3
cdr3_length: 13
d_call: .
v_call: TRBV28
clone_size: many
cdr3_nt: TGTGCCAGCGCTAGGGGGGGCACAGATACGCAGTATTTT
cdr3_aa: CASARGGTDTQYF

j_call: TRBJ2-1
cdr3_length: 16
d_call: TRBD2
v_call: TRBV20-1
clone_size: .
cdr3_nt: TGCAGTGCTAGAGCCCCCCCGGGACGGGAGGACAATGAGCAGTTCTTC
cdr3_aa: CSARAPPGREDNEQFF

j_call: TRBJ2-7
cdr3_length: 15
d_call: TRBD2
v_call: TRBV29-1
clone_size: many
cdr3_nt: TGCAGCGTTGCTGGGGGACTAGCAGGTTTCTACGAGCAGTACTTC
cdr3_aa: CSVAGGLAGFYEQYF

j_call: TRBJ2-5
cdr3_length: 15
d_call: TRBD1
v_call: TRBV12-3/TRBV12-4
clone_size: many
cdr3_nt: TGTGCCAGCACCCTGGGACAGGGGGTTCGAGAGACCCAGTACTTC
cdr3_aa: CASTLGQGVRETQYF

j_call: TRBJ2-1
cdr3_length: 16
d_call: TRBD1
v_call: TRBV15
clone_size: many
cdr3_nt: TGTGCCACCAGCATACTCGGGACAGGTCAGAACAATGAGCAGTTCTTC
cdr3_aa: CATSILGTGQNNEQFF

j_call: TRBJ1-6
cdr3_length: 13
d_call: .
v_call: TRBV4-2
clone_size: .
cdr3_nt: TGTGCCAGCAGCCAAGATTGGAAGTCACCCCTCCACTTT
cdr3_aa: CASSQDWKSPLHF

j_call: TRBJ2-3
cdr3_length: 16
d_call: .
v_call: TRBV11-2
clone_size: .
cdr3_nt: TGTGCCAGCAGGCGGAAGGACAAGTTCAGCACAGATACGCAGTATTTT
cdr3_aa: CASRRKDKFSTDTQYF

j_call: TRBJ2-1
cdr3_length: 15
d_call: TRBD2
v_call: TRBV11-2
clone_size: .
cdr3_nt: TGTGCCAGCAGCTCTACTAGCGGCCCCGGTAATGAGCAGTTCTTC
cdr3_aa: CASSSTSGPGNEQFF

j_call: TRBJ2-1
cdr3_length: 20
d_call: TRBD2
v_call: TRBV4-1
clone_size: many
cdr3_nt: TGCGCCAGCAGCCAACAAACCGGGACTAGCGGGAGGGGTATTAGAAATGAGCAGTTCTTC
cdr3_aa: CASSQQTGTSGRGIRNEQFF

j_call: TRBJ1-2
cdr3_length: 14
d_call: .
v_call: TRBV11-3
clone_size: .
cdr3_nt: TGTGCCAGCAGCTGGGCCGGAGGCCGTGGGGGCTACACCTTC
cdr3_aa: CASSWAGGRGGYTF

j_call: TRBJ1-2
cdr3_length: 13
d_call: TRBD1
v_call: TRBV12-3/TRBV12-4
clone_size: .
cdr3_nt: TGTGCCAGCAGCGACGCCCAGGGGGCGGGCTACACCTTC
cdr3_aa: CASSDAQGAGYTF

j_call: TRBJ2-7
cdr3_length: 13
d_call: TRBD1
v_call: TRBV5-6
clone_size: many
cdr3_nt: TGTGCCAGCAGCTTGGGGACAGGATCCGAGCAGTACTTC
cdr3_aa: CASSLGTGSEQYF

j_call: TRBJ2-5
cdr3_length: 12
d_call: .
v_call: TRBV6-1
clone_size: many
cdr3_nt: TGTGCCAGCAGTTTGACCTCGGAGACCCAGTACTTC
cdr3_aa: CASSLTSETQYF

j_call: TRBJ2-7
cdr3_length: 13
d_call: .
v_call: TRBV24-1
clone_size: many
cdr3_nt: TGTGCCACCAGTGGACGTAAAGGCGACGAGCAGTACTTC
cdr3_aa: CATSGRKGDEQYF

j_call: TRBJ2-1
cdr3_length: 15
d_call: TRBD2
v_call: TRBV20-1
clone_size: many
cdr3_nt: TGCAGTGTCCTAGGACTAGCGGGTTTTATGTATGAGCAGTTCTTC
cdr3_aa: CSVLGLAGFMYEQFF

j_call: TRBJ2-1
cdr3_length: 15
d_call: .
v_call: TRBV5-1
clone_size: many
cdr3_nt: TGCGCCAGCAGCTTGGCCGGGAGCTCCTACAATGAGCAGTTCTTC
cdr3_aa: CASSLAGSSYNEQFF

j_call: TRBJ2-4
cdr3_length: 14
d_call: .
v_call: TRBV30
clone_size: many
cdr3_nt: TGTGCCTGGACTCCTGGACAGCCGAAAAACATTCAGTACTTC
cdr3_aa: CAWTPGQPKNIQYF

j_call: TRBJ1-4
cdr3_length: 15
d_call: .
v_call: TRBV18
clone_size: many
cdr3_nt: TGTGCCAGCTCCCCTCTGGGAGGGGGGAATGAAAAACTGTTTTTT
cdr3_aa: CASSPLGGGNEKLFF

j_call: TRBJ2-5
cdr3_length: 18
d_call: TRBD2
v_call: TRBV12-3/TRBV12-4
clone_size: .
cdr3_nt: TGTGCCAGCAGTTTAGGGACTATCGGGAGGTCCCTCCAAGAGACCCAGTACTTC
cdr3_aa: CASSLGTIGRSLQETQYF

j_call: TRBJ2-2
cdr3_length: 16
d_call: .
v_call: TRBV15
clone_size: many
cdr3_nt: TGTGCCACCAGCAGAGGATGGGGATCGAACACCGGGGAGCTGTTTTTT
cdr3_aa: CATSRGWGSNTGELFF

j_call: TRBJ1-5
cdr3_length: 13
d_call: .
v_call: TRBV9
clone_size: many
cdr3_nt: TGTGCCAGCAGCGTAGGGCTTGGTCAGCCCCAGCATTTT
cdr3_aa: CASSVGLGQPQHF

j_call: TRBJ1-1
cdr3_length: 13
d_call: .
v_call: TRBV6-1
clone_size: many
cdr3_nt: TGTGCCAGCCAGACGACCCTGAACACTGAAGCTTTCTTT
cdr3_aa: CASQTTLNTEAFF

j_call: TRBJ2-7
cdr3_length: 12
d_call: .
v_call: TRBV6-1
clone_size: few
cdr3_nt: TGTGCCAGCATTGAGTGGCTCTACGAGCAGTACTTC
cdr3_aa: CASIEWLYEQYF

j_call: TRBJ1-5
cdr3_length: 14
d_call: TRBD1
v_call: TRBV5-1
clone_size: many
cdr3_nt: TGCGCCAGCAGCTTTAGAGGGGGCGGTCAGCCCCAGCATTTT
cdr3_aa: CASSFRGGGQPQHF

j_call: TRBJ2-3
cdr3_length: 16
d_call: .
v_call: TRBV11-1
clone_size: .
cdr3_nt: TGTGCCAGTAGCCCCGGGTCCGGGAAAGGGACAGATACGCAGTATTTT
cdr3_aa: CASSPGSGKGTDTQYF

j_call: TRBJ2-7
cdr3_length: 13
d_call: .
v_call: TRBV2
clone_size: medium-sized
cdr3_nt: TGTGCCAGCAGTGGGACGGGACTTAACGAGCAGTACTTC
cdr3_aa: CASSGTGLNEQYF

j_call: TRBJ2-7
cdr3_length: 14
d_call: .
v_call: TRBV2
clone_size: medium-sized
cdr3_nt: TGTGCCAGCAGTTCTCAGGGGACCTCCTACGAGCAGTACTTC
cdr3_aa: CASSSQGTSYEQYF

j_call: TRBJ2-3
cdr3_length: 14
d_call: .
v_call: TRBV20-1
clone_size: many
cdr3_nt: TGCAGTGCTAGAGTCGCACAGGTGGGGGATACGCAGTATTTT
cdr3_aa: CSARVAQVGDTQYF

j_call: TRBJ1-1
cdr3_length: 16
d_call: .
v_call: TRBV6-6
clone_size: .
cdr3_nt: TGTGCCAGCAGTTACTTTACCGGGCAGGCGATCACTGAAGCTTTCTTT
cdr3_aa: CASSYFTGQAITEAFF

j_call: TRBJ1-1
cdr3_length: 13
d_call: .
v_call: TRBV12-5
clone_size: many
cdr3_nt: TGTGCTAGTGGTTTCCAGGGTTCCACTGAAGCTTTCTTT
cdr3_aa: CASGFQGSTEAFF

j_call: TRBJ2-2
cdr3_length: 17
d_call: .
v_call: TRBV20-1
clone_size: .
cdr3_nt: TGCAGCGCTAGACGATCGCGGGACCTGGCGAACACCGGGGAGCTGTTTTTT
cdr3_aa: CSARRSRDLANTGELFF

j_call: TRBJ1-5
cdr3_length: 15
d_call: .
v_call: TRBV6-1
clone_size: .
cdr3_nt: TGTGTCAGCCGAGGCCATTGGGGGGCAGGGCAGCCCCAGCATTTT
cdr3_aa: CVSRGHWGAGQPQHF

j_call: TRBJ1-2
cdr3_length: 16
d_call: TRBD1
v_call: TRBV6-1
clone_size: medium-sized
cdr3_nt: TGTGCCAGCAGTGAAGCAAGGACAGGGGGGAACGATGGCTACACCTTC
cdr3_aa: CASSEARTGGNDGYTF

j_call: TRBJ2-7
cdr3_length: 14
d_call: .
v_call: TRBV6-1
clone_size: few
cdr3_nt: TGTGCCAGCAACCCCGAGCGGTTCTCCTACGAGCAGTACTTC
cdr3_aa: CASNPERFSYEQYF